This is a list of T cell receptor beta chains from one sample in a study of blood T cell repertoires in COVID-19. Sequencing used immunoSEQ multiplex PCR; TCRdb keeps in-frame clones, though not all of them. The sample consists of 400,000 to 450,000 clones, approximately 88% of them appearing once. The sequenced material came from peripheral blood. All receptors derive from a woman aged 45 to 65 with COVID-19, enrolled during active disease. Both conserved end residues are part of each CDR3. A D gene is named only where the DNA matches it firmly. Where a row states a size, it is once, few, many or the class of an expanded clone; other rows omit it.

d_gene: NA
len: 15
j_gene: TRBJ1-1
v_gene: TRBV21-1
abundance: few
CDR3aa: CASSKVGGMNTEAFF
CDR3nt: TGTGCCAGCAGCAAAGTTGGGGGGATGAACACTGAAGCTTTCTTT

d_gene: NA
len: 14
j_gene: TRBJ2-1
v_gene: TRBV5-8
abundance: NA
CDR3aa: CASSSGLGWNEQFF
CDR3nt: TGTGCCAGCAGTTCGGGACTCGGTTGGAATGAGCAGTTCTTC

d_gene: NA
len: 14
j_gene: TRBJ1-4
v_gene: TRBV9
abundance: once
CDR3aa: CASTGRKDNEKLFF
CDR3nt: TGTGCCAGCACGGGTCGGAAAGATAATGAAAAACTGTTTTTT

d_gene: TRBD2
len: 16
j_gene: TRBJ2-1
v_gene: TRBV6-5
abundance: NA
CDR3aa: CASSYSQASGYNEQFF
CDR3nt: TGTGCCAGCAGTTACTCCCAGGCTAGCGGCTACAATGAGCAGTTCTTC

d_gene: NA
len: 15
j_gene: TRBJ1-3
v_gene: TRBV14
abundance: NA
CDR3aa: CASSLVAGVGNTIYF
CDR3nt: TGTGCCAGCAGCCTGGTGGCAGGGGTAGGAAACACCATATATTTT

d_gene: TRBD1
len: 12
j_gene: TRBJ1-2
v_gene: TRBV9
abundance: once
CDR3aa: CASLGTGDGYTF
CDR3nt: TGTGCCAGCCTGGGGACAGGGGATGGCTACACCTTC

d_gene: NA
len: 14
j_gene: TRBJ1-2
v_gene: TRBV10-3
abundance: NA
CDR3aa: CAISERGSNYGYTF
CDR3nt: TGTGCCATCAGTGAGCGAGGATCTAACTATGGCTACACCTTC

d_gene: NA
len: 15
j_gene: TRBJ1-5
v_gene: TRBV7-9
abundance: few
CDR3aa: CASSLVGAAYQPQHF
CDR3nt: TGTGCCAGCAGCTTAGTTGGGGCAGCATATCAGCCCCAGCATTTT

d_gene: NA
len: 11
j_gene: TRBJ2-1
v_gene: TRBV6-5
abundance: NA
CDR3aa: CASSFLNEQFF
CDR3nt: TGTGCCAGCAGTTTCTTGAATGAGCAGTTCTTC

d_gene: TRBD1
len: 14
j_gene: TRBJ1-1
v_gene: TRBV19
abundance: NA
CDR3aa: CASSEGRGDTEAFF
CDR3nt: TGTGCCAGTAGTGAAGGCAGGGGGGACACTGAAGCTTTCTTT

d_gene: NA
len: 12
j_gene: TRBJ1-1
v_gene: TRBV5-1
abundance: few
CDR3aa: CASRLNQGEAFF
CDR3nt: TGCGCCAGCAGACTAAATCAGGGAGAAGCTTTCTTT

d_gene: NA
len: 14
j_gene: TRBJ2-2
v_gene: TRBV10-1
abundance: NA
CDR3aa: CASSPGENTGELFF
CDR3nt: TGCGCCAGCTCTCCGGGGGAGAACACCGGGGAGCTGTTTTTT

d_gene: NA
len: 12
j_gene: TRBJ1-2
v_gene: TRBV30
abundance: NA
CDR3aa: CAWAPEPYGYTF
CDR3nt: TGTGCCTGGGCCCCGGAGCCCTATGGCTACACCTTC

d_gene: TRBD1
len: 14
j_gene: TRBJ1-5
v_gene: TRBV5-6
abundance: NA
CDR3aa: CASASSDRDQPQHF
CDR3nt: TGTGCCAGCGCTTCCTCAGACAGGGATCAGCCCCAGCATTTT

d_gene: TRBD1
len: 19
j_gene: TRBJ2-1
v_gene: TRBV3-1/TRBV3-2
abundance: NA
CDR3aa: CASSQHRDRGTSDYNEQFF
CDR3nt: TGTGCCAGCAGCCAACACCGGGACAGGGGGACCTCGGACTACAATGAGCAGTTCTTC

d_gene: NA
len: 15
j_gene: TRBJ1-1
v_gene: TRBV9
abundance: NA
CDR3aa: CASSVSPGAQGEAFF
CDR3nt: TGTGCCAGCAGCGTTAGCCCAGGAGCCCAGGGAGAAGCTTTCTTT

d_gene: NA
len: 11
j_gene: TRBJ2-2
v_gene: TRBV19
abundance: NA
CDR3aa: CASSISGELFF
CDR3nt: TGTGCCAGTAGCATATCTGGGGAGCTGTTTTTT

d_gene: NA
len: 16
j_gene: TRBJ1-2
v_gene: TRBV27
abundance: NA
CDR3aa: CASSLTYRRANYGYTF
CDR3nt: TGTGCCAGCAGTCTTACTTACAGGAGAGCTAACTATGGCTACACCTTC

d_gene: NA
len: 15
j_gene: TRBJ2-3
v_gene: TRBV5-4
abundance: NA
CDR3aa: CASSLGQITTDTQYF
CDR3nt: TGTGCCAGCAGCTTGGGACAGATTACCACAGATACGCAGTATTTT

d_gene: TRBD1
len: 15
j_gene: TRBJ1-1
v_gene: TRBV5-1
abundance: NA
CDR3aa: CASSPGTVGDTEAFF
CDR3nt: TGCGCCAGCAGCCCTGGGACAGTCGGGGACACTGAAGCTTTCTTT

d_gene: TRBD2
len: 17
j_gene: TRBJ2-7
v_gene: TRBV4-1
abundance: NA
CDR3aa: CASSHWGLAGGTYEQYF
CDR3nt: TGCGCCAGCAGCCACTGGGGACTAGCGGGGGGGACCTACGAGCAGTACTTC

d_gene: NA
len: 14
j_gene: TRBJ2-3
v_gene: TRBV5-4
abundance: few
CDR3aa: CASSSDRITDTQYF
CDR3nt: TGTGCCAGCAGCTCCGACAGGATTACAGATACGCAGTATTTT

d_gene: NA
len: 15
j_gene: TRBJ1-2
v_gene: TRBV6-1
abundance: NA
CDR3aa: CASLRGGGANYGYTF
CDR3nt: TGTGCCAGCTTGAGGGGGGGAGGAGCTAACTATGGCTACACCTTC

d_gene: NA
len: 13
j_gene: TRBJ1-1
v_gene: TRBV6-5
abundance: NA
CDR3aa: CASSFGSRAEAFF
CDR3nt: TGTGCCAGCAGTTTCGGATCGAGGGCTGAAGCTTTCTTT

d_gene: NA
len: 14
j_gene: TRBJ2-5
v_gene: TRBV4-1
abundance: NA
CDR3aa: CASSQGGSQETQYF
CDR3nt: TGCGCCAGCAGCCAAGGAGGGTCCCAAGAGACCCAGTACTTC

d_gene: TRBD2
len: 18
j_gene: TRBJ2-5
v_gene: TRBV3-1/TRBV3-2
abundance: NA
CDR3aa: CASSHGLAGGAPEETQYF
CDR3nt: TGTGCCAGCAGCCACGGACTAGCGGGGGGCGCTCCTGAAGAGACCCAGTACTTC

d_gene: TRBD1
len: 14
j_gene: TRBJ1-6
v_gene: TRBV5-6
abundance: NA
CDR3aa: CASSPGQGRSPLHF
CDR3nt: TGTGCCAGCAGCCCAGGACAGGGGAGATCACCCCTCCACTTT

d_gene: NA
len: 15
j_gene: TRBJ1-4
v_gene: TRBV1
abundance: NA
CDR3aa: CTSSLTRGLNEKLFF
CDR3nt: TGCACCAGCAGCCTTACCAGGGGATTAAATGAAAAACTGTTTTTT

d_gene: NA
len: 14
j_gene: TRBJ2-3
v_gene: TRBV5-1
abundance: few
CDR3aa: CASSPRNRVDTQYF
CDR3nt: TGCGCCAGCAGCCCGCGAAACAGGGTAGATACGCAGTATTTT

d_gene: TRBD2
len: 15
j_gene: TRBJ2-7
v_gene: TRBV5-1
abundance: NA
CDR3aa: CASSLEGSSGYEQYF
CDR3nt: TGCGCCAGCAGCTTGGAGGGCAGTAGCGGGTACGAGCAGTACTTC

d_gene: NA
len: 17
j_gene: TRBJ1-3
v_gene: TRBV5-6
abundance: NA
CDR3aa: CASSLIQGLSSGNTIYF
CDR3nt: TGTGCCAGCAGCTTAATCCAGGGCCTTAGCTCTGGAAACACCATATATTTT

d_gene: NA
len: 13
j_gene: TRBJ1-2
v_gene: TRBV5-5
abundance: NA
CDR3aa: CASSLGRHDGYTF
CDR3nt: TGTGCCAGCAGCTTGGGCCGACACGATGGCTACACCTTC

d_gene: TRBD1
len: 15
j_gene: TRBJ1-2
v_gene: TRBV5-1
abundance: NA
CDR3aa: CASSPTQGVNYGYTF
CDR3nt: TGCGCCAGCTCACCCACGCAGGGGGTAAACTATGGCTACACCTTC

d_gene: NA
len: 15
j_gene: TRBJ2-7
v_gene: TRBV5-4
abundance: NA
CDR3aa: CASRDQRVPTYEQYF
CDR3nt: TGTGCCAGCAGGGATCAGCGGGTCCCGACCTACGAGCAGTACTTC

d_gene: NA
len: 14
j_gene: TRBJ1-1
v_gene: TRBV29-1
abundance: NA
CDR3aa: CSVLGGPARTEAFF
CDR3nt: TGCAGCGTTCTGGGGGGTCCTGCGAGGACTGAAGCTTTCTTT

d_gene: NA
len: 13
j_gene: TRBJ1-1
v_gene: TRBV24-1
abundance: NA
CDR3aa: CATSESGTIGAFF
CDR3nt: TGTGCCACCAGTGAATCCGGGACAATCGGCGCTTTCTTT

d_gene: TRBD2
len: 16
j_gene: TRBJ2-3
v_gene: TRBV7-3
abundance: NA
CDR3aa: CASSPHHRLAKDTQYF
CDR3nt: TGTGCCAGCAGCCCCCACCACCGACTAGCGAAAGATACGCAGTATTTT

d_gene: NA
len: 14
j_gene: TRBJ2-1
v_gene: TRBV27
abundance: NA
CDR3aa: CASSLGQGGNEQFF
CDR3nt: TGTGCCAGCAGTTTAGGGCAGGGCGGCAATGAGCAGTTCTTC

d_gene: TRBD2
len: 15
j_gene: TRBJ2-3
v_gene: TRBV5-1
abundance: NA
CDR3aa: CASSRSGGGTDTQYF
CDR3nt: TGCGCCAGCAGCCGAAGCGGGGGGGGCACAGATACGCAGTATTTT

d_gene: NA
len: 15
j_gene: TRBJ2-3
v_gene: TRBV5-1
abundance: NA
CDR3aa: CASSFSGLVTDTQYF
CDR3nt: TGCGCCAGCAGTTTTTCAGGGTTAGTCACAGATACGCAGTATTTT

d_gene: TRBD1
len: 16
j_gene: TRBJ2-3
v_gene: TRBV19
abundance: NA
CDR3aa: CASSMPGQVFTDTQYF
CDR3nt: TGTGCCAGTAGTATGCCGGGACAGGTATTTACAGATACGCAGTATTTT

d_gene: NA
len: 15
j_gene: TRBJ1-4
v_gene: TRBV7-9
abundance: NA
CDR3aa: CASSLGAGVNEKLFF
CDR3nt: TGTGCCAGCAGCTTAGGGGCCGGGGTTAATGAAAAACTGTTTTTT

d_gene: TRBD2
len: 18
j_gene: TRBJ2-1
v_gene: TRBV5-1
abundance: NA
CDR3aa: CASSLEVVTAGVADEQFF
CDR3nt: TGCGCCAGCAGCTTGGAGGTCGTGACGGCGGGGGTCGCCGATGAGCAGTTCTTC

d_gene: TRBD1
len: 14
j_gene: TRBJ2-1
v_gene: TRBV29-1
abundance: NA
CDR3aa: CSVSGGRSYNEQFF
CDR3nt: TGCAGCGTCTCAGGGGGTAGGTCCTACAATGAGCAGTTCTTC

d_gene: TRBD1
len: 16
j_gene: TRBJ1-3
v_gene: TRBV5-6
abundance: NA
CDR3aa: CASSSGTGASGNTIYF
CDR3nt: TGTGCCAGCAGCTCTGGGACAGGGGCCTCTGGAAACACCATATATTTT

d_gene: NA
len: 15
j_gene: TRBJ1-1
v_gene: TRBV18
abundance: NA
CDR3aa: CASSPRSIMNTEAFF
CDR3nt: TGTGCCAGCTCACCCAGGTCAATCATGAACACTGAAGCTTTCTTT

d_gene: NA
len: 13
j_gene: TRBJ1-2
v_gene: TRBV10-2
abundance: NA
CDR3aa: CASTRGTNYGYTF
CDR3nt: TGCGCCAGCACCCGCGGGACTAACTATGGCTACACCTTC

d_gene: NA
len: 14
j_gene: TRBJ1-1
v_gene: TRBV19
abundance: NA
CDR3aa: CASSASWGDTEAFF
CDR3nt: TGTGCCAGTAGCGCCTCCTGGGGGGACACTGAAGCTTTCTTT

d_gene: TRBD1
len: 16
j_gene: TRBJ1-1
v_gene: TRBV10-3
abundance: NA
CDR3aa: CASWGPGQGASTEAFF
CDR3nt: TGTGCCTCCTGGGGGCCGGGACAGGGGGCTAGCACTGAAGCTTTCTTT

d_gene: NA
len: 15
j_gene: TRBJ1-1
v_gene: TRBV7-2
abundance: NA
CDR3aa: CASSWGDFQLLEAFF
CDR3nt: TGTGCCAGCAGCTGGGGGGACTTTCAGCTTCTTGAAGCTTTCTTT

d_gene: NA
len: 14
j_gene: TRBJ2-7
v_gene: TRBV27
abundance: NA
CDR3aa: CASSLKPRGYEQYF
CDR3nt: TGTGCCAGCAGTTTAAAACCCAGGGGCTACGAGCAGTACTTC